Shown below are 8 T cell receptor beta chains from a single sample sequenced in a study of shared clonotypes between healthy human individuals. Libraries were prepared by immunoSEQ multiplex PCR; TCRdb keeps only in-frame clonotypes and omits some of them. The table records over a million clones, over 95% of them present only once. Sequencing was done on a sample of naive CD4+ T cells sorted from blood. The subset: CD45RA+ positively selected. The source is a man aged 25 to 40 in good health.

This chain uses TRBV5-6 with TRBJ2-7; TRBD2 is a possible D gene (5 bases). The germline V and J ends were trimmed by 5 bases and 3 bases, with 12 bases remaining between them. The CDR3 consists of 13 residues. CDR1 and CDR2 from the germline V gene are SGHDT and YYEEEE. The CDR3 nucleotides read TGTGCCAGCAGAGGATGGACTTTCTACGAGCAGTACTTC. Its protein product is CASRGWTFYEQYF. Looking up the rest from reference TRBV5-6 and TRBJ2-7 gives the full variable domain: DAGVTQSPTHLIKTRGQQVTLRCSPKSGHDTVSWYQQALGQGPQFIFQYYEEEERQRGNFPDRFSGHQFPNYSSELNVNALLLGDSALYLCASRGWTFYEQYFGPGTRLTVT.

V is TRBV7-9 and J is TRBJ2-5; 15 nucleotides match TRBD2. Germline CDR1 SEHNR, CDR2 FQNEAQ (reference sequence). V lost 5 bases and J lost 2; bases outside the gene matches: 3. The CDR3 consists of 16 residues. The CDR3 bases are TGTGCCAGCAGCCAAGGACTAGCGGGAGGGCAAGAGACCCAGTACTTC. Protein sequence: CASSQGLAGGQETQYF.

This clone was recorded once. The J gene is TRBJ2-1, the V gene TRBV15; possible D gene TRBD2, 6 bases. Per germline, CDR1 LNHNV and CDR2 YYDKDF (reference sequence). The CDR3 spans 16 residues. Trimming pared 0 bases from V and 10 bases from J, leaving 19 bases between. Here the CDR3 reads CATSRDGSLWGREQFF. The CDR3 nucleotides are TGTGCCACCAGCAGAGACGGGAGCCTATGGGGAAGGGAGCAGTTCTTC.

In its sample, this clone was seen once. The chain joins TRBV2 to TRBJ2-5; possible D gene TRBD2, 5 bases. The germline V gene encodes CDR1 SNHLY and CDR2 FYNNEI. Trimming removed 3 bases from V and 4 bases from J, with 15 bases in between. This CDR3 has 15 residues. The CDR3 here is CASSEIGLRRETQYF. As DNA, the CDR3 is TGTGCCAGCAGTGAGATCGGACTGCGAAGAGAGACCCAGTACTTC.

The genes are TRBV10-2 and TRBJ1-2; tentative D call: TRBD1 (5 bases). The germline CDR1 and CDR2 sequences are WSHSY and SAAADI. Trimming took off 4 bases at V and 4 bases at J, with 13 bases between the two ends. The CDR3 totals 14 residues. The CDR3 loop reads CASSAQGRVYGYTF. CDR3 bases: TGCGCCAGCAGTGCGCAGGGCAGAGTCTATGGCTACACCTTC.

In nucleotides, the CDR3 is TGTGCCAGCAGCATCACCCCCGGGACAGGTTCCTACGAGCAGTACTTC. Translation: CASSITPGTGSYEQYF. The chain is built from TRBV5-5 and TRBJ2-7, with 8 bases lining up with TRBD1. This CDR3 comprises 16 residues. V lost 4 bases and J lost 1; bases outside the gene matches: 10. Germline lookup yields CDR1 SGHKS and CDR2 YYEKEE (reference sequence).

The V call is TRBV5-8, the J call TRBJ2-7; D ambiguous. V lost 2 bases, J lost 7 bases, and 16 bases lay in between. In germline, CDR1 is SGHTS, CDR2 YDEGEE. The CDR3 has 14 residues. CDR3 region: CASSFLLGPKEQYF. The CDR3 nucleotides read TGTGCCAGCAGCTTTTTGCTGGGCCCTAAGGAGCAGTACTTC. Supplemented by reference TRBV5-8 and TRBJ2-7, the full variable domain reads EAGVTQSPTHLIKTRGQQATLRCSPISGHTSVYWYQQALGLGLQFLLWYDEGEERNRGNFPPRFSGRQFPNYSSELNVNALELEDSALYLCASSFLLGPKEQYFGPGTRLTVT.

This clone came up once. This rearrangement joins TRBV28 to TRBJ1-5; D is undetermined. V was cut by 4 bases and J by 5 bases, with 9 bases left in between. The length of the CDR3 is 13 residues. CDR1 is MDHEN, CDR2 SYDVKM, per germline. Here the CDR3 DNA reads TGTGCCAGCAGTTCCCGCGCGCATCAGCCCCAGCATTTT. Translated, it gives CASSSRAHQPQHF.